Below, one T cell receptor beta chain is given with its context. Original processing notes: Estimation of nucleated cell counts was performed using reference gene primer amplification. Libraries were prepared by immunoSEQ multiplex PCR; TCRdb keeps only in-frame clonotypes and omits some of them. The V and J calls and the clone size are those of that table, but D and trimming were determined from the DNA. The sample has roughly 280,000 clones, 80% to 90% seen once; the top ten hold approximately 9.9%. The data originate from a study of blood T cell repertoires in COVID-19. As for the study in general: Researchers got acute and convalescent COVID-19 samples from the United States, Italy and Spain. T cells, B-cell-depleted T cells, or PBMCs supplied cDNA or gDNA.

The TCR sequence derives from a woman in her 70s with acute or convalescent COVID-19. Source material: peripheral blood.

CDR3: CASSTRLDTDTQYF. The CDR3 DNA reads TGTGCCAGCAGTACGCGACTAGACACAGATACGCAGTATTTT. This chain links TRBV2 with TRBJ2-3; TRBD2 is a possible D gene (6 bases). V was shortened by 5 bases and J by 2 bases, with 11 bases between the two germline ends. The CDR3 covers 14 residues. Germline V gene lookup returns CDR1 SNHLY and CDR2 FYNNEI. Drawing the rest from reference TRBV2 and TRBJ2-3, the complete variable domain is EPEVTQTPSHQVTQMGQEVILRCVPISNHLYFYWYRQILGQKVEFLVSFYNNEISEKSEIFDDQFSVERPDGSNFTLKIRSTKLEDSAMYFCASSTRLDTDTQYFGPGTRLTVL.